This TCR beta chain was recorded in a study of blood T cell repertoires in COVID-19. The protocol was immunoSEQ multiplex PCR, while the TCRdb copy is restricted to in-frame clones and leaves out a portion. The sample shows 250,000 to 300,000 clones, 91% of them seen only once. Germline V lookup: CDR1 SEHNR, CDR2 FQNEAQ (reference sequence). Between the trimmed V and J ends, which lost 4 bases and 5 bases, there was a span of 14 bases. The CDR3 totals 14 residues. Clinical history as reported by participants underpinned cohort assignment. V and J are TRBV7-9 and TRBJ1-2; possible D gene TRBD1, 5 bases. The TCR comes from a human donor in a cohort exposed to, infected with or recovered from COVID-19 (not recorded which). The donor label of this sample is uncertain. Sequencing was performed on PBMCs or T cells enriched from blood (not recorded which). CDR3 sequence: CASSSAGRPYGYTF. The DNA for the CDR3 is TGTGCCAGCAGCTCCGCGGGGCGGCCTTATGGCTACACCTTC.